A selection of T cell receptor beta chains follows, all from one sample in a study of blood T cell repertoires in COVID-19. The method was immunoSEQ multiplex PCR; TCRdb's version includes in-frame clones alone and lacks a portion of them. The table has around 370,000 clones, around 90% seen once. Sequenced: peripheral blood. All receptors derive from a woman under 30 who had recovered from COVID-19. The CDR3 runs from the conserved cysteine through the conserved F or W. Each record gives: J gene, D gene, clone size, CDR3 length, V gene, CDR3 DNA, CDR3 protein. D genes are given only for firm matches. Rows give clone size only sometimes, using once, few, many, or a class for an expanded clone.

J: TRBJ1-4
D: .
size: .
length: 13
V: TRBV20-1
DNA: TGCAGTGCTAGTCCCCAGGGTGGGGAAAAACTGTTTTTT
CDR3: CSASPQGGEKLFF

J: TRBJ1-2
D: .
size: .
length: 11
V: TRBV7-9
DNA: TGTGCCAGCAGCTCAGGGTGGGGCTACACCTTC
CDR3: CASSSGWGYTF

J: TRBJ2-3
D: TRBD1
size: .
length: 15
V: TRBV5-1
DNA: TGCGCCAGCAGCTTGTACAGGGGGCCCCCAGATACGCAGTATTTT
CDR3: CASSLYRGPPDTQYF

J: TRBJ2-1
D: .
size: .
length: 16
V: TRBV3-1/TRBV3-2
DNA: TGTGCCAGCAGCCAAGACGTTAGCTCATCCTACAATGAGCAGTTCTTC
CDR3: CASSQDVSSSYNEQFF

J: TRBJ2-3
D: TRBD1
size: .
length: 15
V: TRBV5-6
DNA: TGTGCCAGCAGCTGGGCCGGGACAGGGACAGATACGCAGTATTTT
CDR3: CASSWAGTGTDTQYF

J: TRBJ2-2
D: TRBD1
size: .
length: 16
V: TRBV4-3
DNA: TGCGCCAGCAGCCAAGTCGGACAGGGGAGAGGCGGGGAGCTGTTTTTT
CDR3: CASSQVGQGRGGELFF

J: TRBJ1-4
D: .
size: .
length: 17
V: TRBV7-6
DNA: TGTGCCAGCAGCCGGCCTAAGGGAGGGGGACCCAATGAAAAACTGTTTTTT
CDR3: CASSRPKGGGPNEKLFF

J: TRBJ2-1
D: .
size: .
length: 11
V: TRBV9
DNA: TGTGCCAGCAGCCTCTCCCATGAGCAGTTCTTC
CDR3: CASSLSHEQFF

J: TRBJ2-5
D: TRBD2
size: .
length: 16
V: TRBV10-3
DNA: TGTGCCATCAGTGAGTCGGTAACTAGCGGGATTGAGACCCAGTACTTC
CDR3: CAISESVTSGIETQYF

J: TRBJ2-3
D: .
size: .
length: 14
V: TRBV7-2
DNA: TGTGCCAGCAGCCAGGACACAGGGAGAGATACGCAGTATTTT
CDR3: CASSQDTGRDTQYF

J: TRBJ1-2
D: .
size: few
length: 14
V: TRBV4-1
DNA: TGCGCCAGCAGCCAAGTCGGTGGACAGCTTGGCTACACCTTC
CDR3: CASSQVGGQLGYTF

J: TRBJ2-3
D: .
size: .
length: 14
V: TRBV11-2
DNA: TGTGCCAGCAGCTTTGGTGGGAGTACAGATACGCAGTATTTT
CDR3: CASSFGGSTDTQYF

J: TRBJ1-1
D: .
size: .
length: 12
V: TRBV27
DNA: TGTGCCAGCAGTGGGGGCAGGACTGAAGCTTTCTTT
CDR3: CASSGGRTEAFF

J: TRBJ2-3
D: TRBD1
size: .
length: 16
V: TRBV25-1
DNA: TGTGCCAGCTCTGGGACAGCAGGTTATGGCACAGATACGCAGTATTTT
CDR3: CASSGTAGYGTDTQYF

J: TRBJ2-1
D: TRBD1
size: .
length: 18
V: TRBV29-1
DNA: TGCAGCGTGCTAGGACAGGAGCTAAAACCTAGCTCCTACAATGAGCAGTTCTTC
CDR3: CSVLGQELKPSSYNEQFF

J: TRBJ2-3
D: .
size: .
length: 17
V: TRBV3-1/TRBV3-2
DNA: TGTGCCAGCAGCCAAGTTCACGGCGGTTCTAGCACAGATACGCAGTATTTT
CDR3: CASSQVHGGSSTDTQYF

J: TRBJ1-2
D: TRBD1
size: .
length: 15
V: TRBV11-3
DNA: TGTGCCAGCAGCTTAGGAGGGGGACAGGAATATGGCTACACCTTC
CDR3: CASSLGGGQEYGYTF

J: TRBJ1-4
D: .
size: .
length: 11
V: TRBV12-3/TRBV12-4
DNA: TGTGCCAGCAGTTCTCGGGAAAAACTGTTTTTT
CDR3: CASSSREKLFF

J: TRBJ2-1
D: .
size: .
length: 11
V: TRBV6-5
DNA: TGTGCCAGCAGGAGGGACAATGAGCAGTTCTTC
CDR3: CASRRDNEQFF

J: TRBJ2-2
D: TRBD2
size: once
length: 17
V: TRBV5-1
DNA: TGCGCCAGCAGCAGGACTAGCGGGAGGGCCGGGACCGGGGAGCTGTTTTTT
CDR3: CASSRTSGRAGTGELFF

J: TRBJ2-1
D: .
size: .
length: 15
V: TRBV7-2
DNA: TGTGCCAGCAGCTTAGTCAGCTTGTGGGAGAATGAGCAGTTCTTC
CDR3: CASSLVSLWENEQFF

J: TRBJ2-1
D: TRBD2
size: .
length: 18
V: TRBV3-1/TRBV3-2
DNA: TGTGCCAGCAGTCGCGCCCCTGGAGGCGCGGGAGCGGAGAATGAGCAGTTCTTC
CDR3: CASSRAPGGAGAENEQFF

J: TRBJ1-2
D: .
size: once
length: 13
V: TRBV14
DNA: TGTGCCAGCAGCAATCACAGGGATAACGGCTACACCTTC
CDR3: CASSNHRDNGYTF

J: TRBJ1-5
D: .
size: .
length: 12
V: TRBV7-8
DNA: TGTGCCAGCAGCTTAGCCACAGGGTCCCAGCATTTT
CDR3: CASSLATGSQHF

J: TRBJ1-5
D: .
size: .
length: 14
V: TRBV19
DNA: TGTGCCAGTAGCCACAGGGCCTACAATCAGCCCCAGCATTTT
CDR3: CASSHRAYNQPQHF

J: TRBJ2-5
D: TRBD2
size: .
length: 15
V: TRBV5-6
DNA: TGTGCCAGCAGCTTGTGGACTAGCTCTTCGGAGACCCAGTACTTC
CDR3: CASSLWTSSSETQYF

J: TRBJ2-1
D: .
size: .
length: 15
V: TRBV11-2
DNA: TGTGCCACTTCAGACCCGGGAGACTCCTACAATGAGCAGTTCTTC
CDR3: CATSDPGDSYNEQFF

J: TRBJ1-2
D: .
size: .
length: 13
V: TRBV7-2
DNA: TGTGCCAGCAGCTTCAGGTCTAACTATGGCTACACCTTC
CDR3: CASSFRSNYGYTF

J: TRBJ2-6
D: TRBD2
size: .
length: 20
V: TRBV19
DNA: TGTGCCAGTAGTGCCGGCTTGGGGAGGGCCTGGCGGCCTGGGGCCAACGTCCTGACTTTC
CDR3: CASSAGLGRAWRPGANVLTF

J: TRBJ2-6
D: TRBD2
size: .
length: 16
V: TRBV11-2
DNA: TGTGCCAGCAGCAAACTAGCGTGGACTGGGGCCAACGTCCTGACTTTC
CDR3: CASSKLAWTGANVLTF

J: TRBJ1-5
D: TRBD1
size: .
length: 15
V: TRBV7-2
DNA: TGTGCCAGCAGCCCGAGGACAGGGGGCAATCAGCCCCAGCATTTT
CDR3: CASSPRTGGNQPQHF

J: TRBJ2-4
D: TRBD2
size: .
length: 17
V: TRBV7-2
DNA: TGTGCCAGCAGCCCAAGCGGGAGAGGTGCATCCAAAAACATTCAGTACTTC
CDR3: CASSPSGRGASKNIQYF

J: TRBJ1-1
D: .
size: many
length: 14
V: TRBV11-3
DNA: TGTGCCAGCAGCTTAGGCGGGGCCGCCCCGAAAGCTTTCTTT
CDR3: CASSLGGAAPKAFF

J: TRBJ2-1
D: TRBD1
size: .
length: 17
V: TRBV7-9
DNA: TGTGCCAGCAGCTTAGTGTCTCGGACAGGGCTTCTGGATGAGCAGTTCTTC
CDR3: CASSLVSRTGLLDEQFF

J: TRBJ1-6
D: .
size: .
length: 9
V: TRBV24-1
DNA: TGTGCCACCAGGGAGGCCCTCCACTTT
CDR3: CATREALHF

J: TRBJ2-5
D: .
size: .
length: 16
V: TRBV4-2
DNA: TGTGCCAGCAGCCGCGTCTTTATGGGCCCAGAAGAGACCCAGTACTTC
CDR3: CASSRVFMGPEETQYF

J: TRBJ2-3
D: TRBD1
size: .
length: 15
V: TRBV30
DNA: TGTGCCTGGAGTGTAGGGGACAGGGTCACAGATACGCAGTATTTT
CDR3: CAWSVGDRVTDTQYF

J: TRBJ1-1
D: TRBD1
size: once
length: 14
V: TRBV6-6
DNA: TGTGCCAGCAGCCAGGGACAGGGAGGGGTGTTAGCTTTCTTT
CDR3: CASSQGQGGVLAFF

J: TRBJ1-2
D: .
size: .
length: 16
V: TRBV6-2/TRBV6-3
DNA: TGTGCCAGCAGTTCTCATACCCCACGGGGGGCCTATGGCTACACCTTC
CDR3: CASSSHTPRGAYGYTF

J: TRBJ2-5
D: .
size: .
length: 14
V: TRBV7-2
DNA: TGTGCCAGCAGCCCCTGGGGGGGCCGGGAGACCCAGTACTTC
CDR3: CASSPWGGRETQYF

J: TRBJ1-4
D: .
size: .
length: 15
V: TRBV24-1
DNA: TGTGCCACCAGTGGCGTCTCAGGAGGGCTTGAAAAACTGTTTTTT
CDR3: CATSGVSGGLEKLFF

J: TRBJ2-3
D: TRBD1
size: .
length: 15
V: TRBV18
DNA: TGTGCCAGCTCATTTTTACAGGGGCGGACAGATACGCAGTATTTT
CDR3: CASSFLQGRTDTQYF

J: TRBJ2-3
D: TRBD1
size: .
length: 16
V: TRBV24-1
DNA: TGTGCCACCAGTGATTTGTCGGGACAGGCCACAGATACGCAGTATTTT
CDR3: CATSDLSGQATDTQYF

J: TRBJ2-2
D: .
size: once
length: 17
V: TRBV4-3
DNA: TGCGCCAGCAGCCAAGTTGTTGGACAGAGGATCACCGGGGAGCTGTTTTTT
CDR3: CASSQVVGQRITGELFF

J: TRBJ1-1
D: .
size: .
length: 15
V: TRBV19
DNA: TGTGCCAGTAGTTCAAGGGGAAGGGGGTCGACTGAAGCTTTCTTT
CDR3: CASSSRGRGSTEAFF